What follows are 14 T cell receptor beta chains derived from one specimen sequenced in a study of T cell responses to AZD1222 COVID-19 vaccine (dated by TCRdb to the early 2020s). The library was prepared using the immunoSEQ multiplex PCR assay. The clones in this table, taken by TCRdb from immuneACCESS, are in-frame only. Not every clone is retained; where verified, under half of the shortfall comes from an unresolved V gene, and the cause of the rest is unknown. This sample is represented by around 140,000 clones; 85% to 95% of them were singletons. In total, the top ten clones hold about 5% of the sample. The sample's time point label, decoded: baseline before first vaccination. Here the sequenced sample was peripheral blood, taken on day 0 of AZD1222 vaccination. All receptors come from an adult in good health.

The chain's CDR3 is CASSLAPPPPRYEQFF. The DNA of the CDR3 is TGTGCCAGCAGCTTAGCCCCGCCCCCCCCACGTTATGAGCAGTTCTTC. The chain couples TRBV11-1 to TRBJ2-1; D not resolved. The CDR3 is 16 amino acids. The V end was cut by 0 bases, the J end by 8 bases, with 17 bases between. The germline CDR1 and CDR2 sequences are SGHAT and FQDESV (reference sequence).

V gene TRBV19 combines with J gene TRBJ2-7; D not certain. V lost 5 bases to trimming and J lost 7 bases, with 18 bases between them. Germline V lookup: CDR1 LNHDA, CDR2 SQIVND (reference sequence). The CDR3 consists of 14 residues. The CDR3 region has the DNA TGTGCCAGTAGTGGCCGGACGGAGCAATCGGAGCAGTACTTC. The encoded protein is CASSGRTEQSEQYF.

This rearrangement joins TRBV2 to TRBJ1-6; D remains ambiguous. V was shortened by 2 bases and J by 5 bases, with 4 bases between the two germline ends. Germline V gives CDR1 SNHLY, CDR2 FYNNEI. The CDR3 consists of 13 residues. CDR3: CASSELDNSPLHF. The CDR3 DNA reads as TGTGCCAGCAGTGAACTGGATAATTCACCCCTCCACTTT.

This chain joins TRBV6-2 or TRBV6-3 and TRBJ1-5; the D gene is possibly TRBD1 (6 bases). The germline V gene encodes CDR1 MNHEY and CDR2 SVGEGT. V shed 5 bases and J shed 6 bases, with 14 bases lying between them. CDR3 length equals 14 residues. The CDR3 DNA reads TGTGCCAGCAGTACGTACAGGGTCGCTCAGCCCCAGCATTTT. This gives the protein CASSTYRVAQPQHF.

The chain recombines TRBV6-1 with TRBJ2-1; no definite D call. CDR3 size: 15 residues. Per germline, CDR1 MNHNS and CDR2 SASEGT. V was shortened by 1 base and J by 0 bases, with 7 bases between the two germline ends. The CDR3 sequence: CASSEGLGSYNEQFF. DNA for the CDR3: TGTGCCAGCAGTGAAGGTCTAGGCTCCTACAATGAGCAGTTCTTC.

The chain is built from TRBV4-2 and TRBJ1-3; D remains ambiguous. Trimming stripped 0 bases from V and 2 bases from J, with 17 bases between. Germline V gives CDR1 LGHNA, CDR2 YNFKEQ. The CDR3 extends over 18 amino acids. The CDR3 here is CASSQDLTEADPGNTIYF. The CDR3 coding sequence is TGTGCCAGCAGCCAAGATCTGACTGAGGCAGACCCTGGAAACACCATATATTTT.

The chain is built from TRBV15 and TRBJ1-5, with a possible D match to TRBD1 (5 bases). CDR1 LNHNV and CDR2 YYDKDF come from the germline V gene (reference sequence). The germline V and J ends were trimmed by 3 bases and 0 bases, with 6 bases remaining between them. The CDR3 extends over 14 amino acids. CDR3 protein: CATSRDNSNQPQHF. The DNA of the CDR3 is TGTGCCACCAGCAGGGACAATAGCAATCAGCCCCAGCATTTT.

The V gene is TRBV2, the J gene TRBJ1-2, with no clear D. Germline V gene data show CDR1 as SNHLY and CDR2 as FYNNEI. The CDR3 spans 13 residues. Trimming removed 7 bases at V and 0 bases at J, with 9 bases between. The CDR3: CASTILTNYGYTF. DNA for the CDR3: TGTGCCAGCACTATCCTTACTAACTATGGCTACACCTTC.

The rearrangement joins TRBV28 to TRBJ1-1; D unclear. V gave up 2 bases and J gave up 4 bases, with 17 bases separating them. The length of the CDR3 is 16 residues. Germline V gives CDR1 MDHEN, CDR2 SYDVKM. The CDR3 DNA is TGTGCCAGCAGTTTAGTGACGCCGAAATCGGGCACTGAAGCTTTCTTT. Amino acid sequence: CASSLVTPKSGTEAFF.

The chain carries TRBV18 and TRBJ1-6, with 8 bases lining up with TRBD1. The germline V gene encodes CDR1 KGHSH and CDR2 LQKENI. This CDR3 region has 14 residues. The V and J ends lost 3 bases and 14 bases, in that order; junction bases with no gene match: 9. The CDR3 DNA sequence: TGTGCCAGCTCACCCCAGGGGGCCCAAGGGTCCCTCCACTTT. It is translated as CASSPQGAQGSLHF.

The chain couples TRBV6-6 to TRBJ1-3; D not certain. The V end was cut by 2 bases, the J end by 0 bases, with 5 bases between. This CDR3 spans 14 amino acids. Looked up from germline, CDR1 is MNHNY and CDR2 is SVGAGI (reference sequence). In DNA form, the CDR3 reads TGTGCCAGCAGTTACAAGTCCTCTGGAAACACCATATATTTT. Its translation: CASSYKSSGNTIYF.

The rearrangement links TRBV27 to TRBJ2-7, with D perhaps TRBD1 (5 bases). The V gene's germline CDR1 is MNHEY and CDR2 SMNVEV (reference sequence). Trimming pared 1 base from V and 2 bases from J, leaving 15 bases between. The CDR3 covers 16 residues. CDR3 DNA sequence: TGTGCCAGCAGTTTATATGCGGACACCACTCCCTACGAGCAGTACTTC. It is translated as CASSLYADTTPYEQYF.

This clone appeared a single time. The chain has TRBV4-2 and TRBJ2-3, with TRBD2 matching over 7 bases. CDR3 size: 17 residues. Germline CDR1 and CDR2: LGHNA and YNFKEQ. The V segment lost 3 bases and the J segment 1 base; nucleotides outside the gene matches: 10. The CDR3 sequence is CASSHQEAGLGTDTQYF. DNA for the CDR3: TGTGCCAGCAGCCACCAAGAAGCGGGACTGGGCACAGATACGCAGTATTTT.

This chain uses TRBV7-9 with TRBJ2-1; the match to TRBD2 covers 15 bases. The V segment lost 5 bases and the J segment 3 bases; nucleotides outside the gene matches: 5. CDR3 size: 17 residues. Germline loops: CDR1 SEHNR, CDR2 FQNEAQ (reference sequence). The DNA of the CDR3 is TGTGCCAGCAGCAGGACTAGCGGGAGGGCCGGCTACAATGAGCAGTTCTTC. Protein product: CASSRTSGRAGYNEQFF.